A few counts support the clone carrying this TCR beta chain. What it binds is not known. All donors came from Russia, were Caucasian and healthy, and spanned ages roughly 6 to 95. From germline, CDR1 is SGHRS and CDR2 YFSETQ. The CDR3 is 16 residues long. V was trimmed by 4 bases and J by 0 bases, leaving 14 bases between them. The sample is drawn from a study of blood T cells in healthy people across ages. Using a J-beta primer mix together with a sample-barcoded 5' primer, a second PCR was run for about 6 to 11 cycles. MiXCR, run by TCRdb on the 5' RACE reads, gives a single entry per CDR3 protein. The sample holds over 950,000 distinct CDR3 sequences, 35% to 40% seen once. Points from the study as a whole: Long-lived donors exceeded aged donors in naive CD4+ cells and diversity.

The V and J genes are TRBV5-1 and TRBJ2-1; D unresolved. The sequence was collected from a man younger than 35 in good health. Sequenced sample: blood. The DNA of the CDR3 is TGCGCCAGCAGCCTGGACCCTAGAAGCTCCTACAATGAGCAGTTCTTC. It specifies CASSLDPRSSYNEQFF. The complete variable domain, with remaining parts taken from reference TRBV5-1 and TRBJ2-1, reads KAGVTQTPRYLIKTRGQQVTLSCSPISGHRSVSWYQQTPGQGLQFLFEYFSETQRNKGNFPGRFSGRQFSNSRSEMNVSTLELGDSALYLCASSLDPRSSYNEQFFGPGTRLTVL.